This T cell receptor beta chain was found in a study of OX40 agonist ivuxolimab in advanced cancers. Regarding the study in general: Ivuxolimab, which targeted the costimulatory receptor OX40 (CD134), was an agonistic, fully human IgG2 monoclonal antibody. Intravenous ivuxolimab was administered to patients every 2 weeks at six dose levels: 0.01, 0.1, 0.3, 1.5, 3 and 10 mg/kg. Among the 52 dose-escalation patients, some 20 had hepatocellular carcinoma, approximately 15 melanoma, 9 renal cell carcinoma and 9 head and neck cancer. In the dose-escalation cohort, roughly four fifths of patients were male, and the mean age was around 60 years, with a range of about 23 to 90. Prior anti-PD-1, anti-PD-L1 or anti-CTLA-4 therapy was permitted, and 40% of dose-escalation patients had received checkpoint inhibitors. Partial responses were achieved by three dose-escalation patients, of whom one had hepatocellular carcinoma and two had cutaneous melanoma. The point of sequencing TCRbeta in the periphery was to test whether ivuxolimab changed TCR sequence diversity and drove clonal T-cell expansion. The monotherapy dose-escalation portion (N ≈ 52 patients) of the phase I ivuxolimab trial is reported in the paper.

The trial excluded patients who had a history of autoimmune disease or who were on systemic immunosuppression. Peripheral blood for TCR sequencing was collected from all dose cohorts at baseline, on cycle 4 day 1, and on cycle 7 day 1. The samples were drawn from a first-in-human, open-label, multicenter phase I dose-escalation trial of ivuxolimab. Adults with locally advanced or metastatic head and neck squamous cell, hepatocellular, melanoma or renal cell carcinoma were enrolled in the trial. Before TCR sequencing, CD4+ and CD8+ T cells were separately sorted from peripheral blood. As for this clone: Its target antigen remains unknown. There are no base qualities to consult, and no much larger clone falls within one base.

The full study reports these points: Low levels of normalized T-cell clonal expansion were also seen in some patients who did not respond. After ivuxolimab, expanded clones were on average more numerous among CD8+ T cells than among CD4+ T cells. Clonal expansion of both CD4+ and CD8+ blood T cells was observed from baseline to week 6 at doses 0.1 to 3.0 mg/kg. In the 0.1-3.0 mg/kg groups, partial responders had among the lowest normalized peripheral clonal expansion, particularly in CD8+ T cells. Antigen specificity was not determined for the clonally expanded peripheral T cells.

Including cysteine and phenylalanine, the CDR3 has 15 amino acids. Of the read, only the CDR3 DNA is kept; its 45 bases are in frame from base 1. The trim is 0 bases for V and 3 bases for J, with a gap of 12 bases between the germline ends. CDR1 and CDR2 were assigned from the germline V gene (reference sequence) as MNHEY and SMNVEV. Genomic DNA was isolated from the sorted cells so that the TCRbeta CDR3 region could be sequenced. TCRbeta CDR3 regions were sequenced using the immunoSEQ Assay. TCRdb holds this immuneACCESS table with in-frame rearrangements only. Some clones are missing; in checked studies, unresolved V genes explain under half, and the rest has no known cause. This sample lists 50,000 to 65,000 clones; approximately 90% were detected once. The ten largest account for approximately 7.9% of the sample.

This TCR was recovered from an adult with an advanced solid tumor such as melanoma, head and neck, liver or kidney cancer. In this chain, TRBV27 is recombined with TRBJ2-7, with the D gene not confidently named. The sample consisted of CD4+ or CD8+ T cells sorted from blood, taken in a trial of the OX40 agonist ivuxolimab. The sequence in DNA is TGTGCCAGCAGTTTATCGGAAGCCAGTAACTACGAGCAGTACTTC. It specifies CASSLSEASNYEQYF.